This T cell receptor (beta chain) comes out of a study of beta chain features in type 1 diabetes. This clone was counted only a few times. No antigen is known for it. Since all of the isolated RNA was reverse transcribed, expressed TCRB transcripts were what got sequenced. This table comes from immunoSEQ multiplex PCR, and its TCRdb copy is limited to in-frame clones, with some not included. The sample holds 300,000 to 450,000 clones, around 12% seen once. Sorting that relied on CD45RO/CCR7/CD25/CD127/CD95/CD27 yielded CD4+ naive, central memory, regulatory and stem cell-like memory cells. Study-wide points: The study found moderately but significantly shorter TCRB CDR3s in all four CD4+ subsets of Type 1 diabetes patients.

The sequence was obtained from a woman between 18 and 30 years old with type 1 diabetes. The sample consisted of naive CD4+ T cells from blood.

The DNA of the CDR3 is TGTGCCAGCAGCGGACAAACGGGGGTGCCCTACAATGAGCAGTTCTTC. It codes for CASSGQTGVPYNEQFF. V is TRBV7-2 and J is TRBJ2-1, with a possible D match to TRBD2 (6 bases). There are 16 residues in the CDR3. V lost 5 bases, J lost 2 bases, and 16 bases lay in between. The germline gives CDR1 SGHTA, CDR2 FQGNSA.